This TCR beta chain was sequenced in a study of blood T cell repertoires in COVID-19 (dated by TCRdb to between 2020 and 2021). Background for the entire study: Samples covering the acute and convalescent phases of COVID-19 were provided by collaborators in the United States, Italy and Spain. The repertoires were released in a freely available public database intended as a resource for research on the immune response to SARS-CoV-2. Sample metadata almost always included a de-identified subject ID, COVID-19 status, age in years and sex. The prospective study material was composed of cDNA or gDNA derived from T cells, B-cell-depleted T cells, or PBMCs. Where available, HLA class I and class II types were taken from metadata supplied by the sample provider and were not determined by assay-based typing. Subjects who had been exposed to COVID-19, were actively infected with it, or had recovered from it provided the deeply sampled blood TCRbeta repertoires that made up the dataset. The samples were drawn from the first 160 participants of the ongoing ImmuneRACE study and from 950 to 1,500 subjects provided by 6 global collaborators. What the work shows at the level of the full study, not this receptor alone: How much clinical and demographic metadata was included differed by source and by participant, and the metadata was provided uncurated.

The immunoSEQ Assay, a bias-controlled multiplex PCR, was used to amplify TCRbeta CDR3 regions from genomic DNA. Processing in the source paper ran as follows. The number of nucleated cells in each sample was estimated by amplification of reference gene primers within the assay. To quantify the absolute abundance of each unique TCRbeta CDR3 rearrangement, sequence reads were collapsed and filtered. Productive Simpson clonality was computed per sample as the square root of Simpson's diversity index over productive rearrangements. TCRdb limited this immuneACCESS table to in-frame rearrangements with V and J called. A share of clones is missing; checked studies link under half to unresolved V genes, and the rest is unexplained. V and J calls and clone size are as listed in that table; D and trimming were resolved from the DNA. This sample comprises more than 250,000 clones, roughly 86% of them detected only once. The top ten constitute less than 2.5% of the sample.

The CDR3 covers 14 residues, taking in both the cysteine and the phenylalanine. Only the CDR3 portion is preserved as DNA: 42 bases, with reading frame beginning at the first base. In the germline V gene, CDR1 corresponds to SGHTA and CDR2 to FQGTGA. V is trimmed back by 5 bases and J by 5 bases, and the junction contains 8 bases that no gene match accounts for. As regards this clone: What this receptor recognizes is not known. No base-level quality is on record; no much larger clone is a single base apart.

A second Seattle source provided samples from volunteer blood donors who had recovered from COVID-19. Whole blood was collected in K2EDTA tubes by collaborating institutions according to the institutions' own protocols. For TCRbeta analysis, collaborators shipped samples in one of three forms: frozen whole blood, isolated PBMCs, or DNA extracted from either of those sample types. The TCR sequence derives from a woman in her twenties or thirties who had recovered from COVID-19. Recombination connected TRBV7-3 to TRBJ2-5, and TRBD1 aligns with 7 junction nucleotides. Sequenced sample: peripheral blood. The CDR3 here reads CASSPTGIDETQYF. In nucleotide form, the sequence is TGTGCCAGCAGCCCGACAGGGATTGACGAGACCCAGTACTTC.